This T cell receptor (beta chain) was identified during a study of blood T cell repertoires in COVID-19. On the study more broadly: Whether acute or convalescent, the COVID-19 samples came from the United States, Italy and Spain.

Original handling: Amplification from reference gene primers served as the basis for estimated nucleated cell counts. Clones were sequenced by immunoSEQ multiplex PCR, and TCRdb holds only the in-frame ones, with some missing. The D gene and trimming were derived from the DNA, and the V and J assignments and clone size from that table. The table lists fewer than 200,000 clones, 80% to 90% of them singletons. Between the trimmed V and J ends, which lost 3 bases and 5 bases, there was a span of 14 bases. The germline V gene encodes CDR1 MDHEN and CDR2 SYDVKM. The CDR3 has 15 residues. This clonotype originated in a man aged 45 to 65 with active or convalescent COVID-19. Sample: peripheral blood. The chain recombines TRBV28 with TRBJ2-1, with a possible D match to TRBD2 (5 bases). The CDR3: CASSFAGLTDNEQFF. CDR3 bases: TGTGCCAGCAGTTTTGCGGGCCTGACTGACAATGAGCAGTTCTTC.